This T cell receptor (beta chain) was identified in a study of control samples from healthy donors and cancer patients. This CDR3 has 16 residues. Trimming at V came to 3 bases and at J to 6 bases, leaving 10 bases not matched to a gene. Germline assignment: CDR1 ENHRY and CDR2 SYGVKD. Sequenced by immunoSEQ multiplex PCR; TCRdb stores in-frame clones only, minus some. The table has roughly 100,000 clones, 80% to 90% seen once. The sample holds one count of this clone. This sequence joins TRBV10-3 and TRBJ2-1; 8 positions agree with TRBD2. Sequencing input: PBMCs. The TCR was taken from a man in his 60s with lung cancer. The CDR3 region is CAISDPTLAGLNEQFF. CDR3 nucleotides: TGTGCCATCAGTGACCCCACGCTAGCGGGTCTCAATGAGCAGTTCTTC.